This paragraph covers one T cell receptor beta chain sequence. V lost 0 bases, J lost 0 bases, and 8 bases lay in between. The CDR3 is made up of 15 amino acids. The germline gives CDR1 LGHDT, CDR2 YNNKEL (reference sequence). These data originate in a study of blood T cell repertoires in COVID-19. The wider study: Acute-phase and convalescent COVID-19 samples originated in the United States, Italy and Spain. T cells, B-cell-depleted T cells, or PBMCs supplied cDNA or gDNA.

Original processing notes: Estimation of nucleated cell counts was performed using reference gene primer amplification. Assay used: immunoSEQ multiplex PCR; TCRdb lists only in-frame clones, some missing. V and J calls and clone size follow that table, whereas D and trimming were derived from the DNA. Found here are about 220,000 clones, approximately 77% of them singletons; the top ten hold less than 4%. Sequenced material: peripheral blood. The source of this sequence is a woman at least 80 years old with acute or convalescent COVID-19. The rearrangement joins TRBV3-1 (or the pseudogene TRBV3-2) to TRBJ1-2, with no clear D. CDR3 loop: CASSQDVGANYGYTF. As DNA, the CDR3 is TGTGCCAGCAGCCAAGATGTCGGTGCTAACTATGGCTACACCTTC.